These T cell receptor beta chains were read from a single sample in a study of shared T cell receptors in the human thymus. Libraries were prepared by immunoSEQ multiplex PCR; TCRdb keeps only in-frame clonotypes and omits some of them. In the table there are hundreds of thousands of clones, roughly 88% of which are singletons. The same sample was also used in a study of human thymus T cells.

Sequences were obtained from thymocytes. The receptors shown here come from a girl under three years old with a congenital heart defect. The CDR3 runs from the conserved cysteine through the conserved F or W. D genes are given only for firm matches. Clone size is not always given. Where it is, it says once, few, many or a class for expanded clones.

clone size	V gene	J gene	D gene	CDR3 protein	CDR3 DNA
.	TRBV2	TRBJ2-7	TRBD1	CASSRDSRSQSSYEQYF	TGTGCCAGCAGTAGGGACAGCAGATCCCAGTCCTCCTACGAGCAGTACTTC
.	TRBV7-2	TRBJ2-3	TRBD2	CASSLPPGLALYTQYF	TGTGCCAGCAGCTTACCTCCGGGACTAGCTTTATATACGCAGTATTTT
.	TRBV5-8	TRBJ1-1	.	CASREGVAEAFF	TGTGCCAGCAGGGAGGGTGTCGCTGAAGCTTTCTTT
once	TRBV6-5	TRBJ2-7	.	CAPGGDRYEQYF	TGTGCCCCAGGGGGGGACAGGTACGAGCAGTACTTC
.	TRBV29-1	TRBJ1-1	TRBD1	CSVGDSNTEAFF	TGCAGCGTCGGGGACAGCAACACTGAAGCTTTCTTT
.	TRBV11-2	TRBJ2-7	.	CASSLDKLKDRRSYEQYF	TGTGCCAGCAGCTTAGATAAGTTGAAGGACAGACGCTCCTACGAGCAGTACTTC
.	TRBV2	TRBJ1-5	.	CASNFRLSLNQPQHF	TGTGCCAGCAATTTTAGACTGTCCCTAAATCAGCCCCAGCATTTT
.	TRBV6-1	TRBJ1-2	.	CASTSTGYGYTF	TGTGCCAGTACCTCGACAGGTTATGGCTACACCTTC
.	TRBV6-1	TRBJ1-1	TRBD1	CAIPGQMNTEAFF	TGTGCCATCCCGGGACAGATGAACACTGAAGCTTTCTTT
.	TRBV7-2	TRBJ1-5	.	CASSYYSNQPQHF	TGTGCCAGCAGCTACTATAGCAATCAGCCCCAGCATTTT
.	TRBV11-2	TRBJ2-7	TRBD1	CASSLGWTGELVFDYEQYF	TGTGCCAGCAGCTTAGGTTGGACAGGGGAATTGGTATTTGATTACGAGCAGTACTTC
.	TRBV11-1	TRBJ2-1	TRBD1	CASSLAGQGANRMEQFF	TGTGCCAGCAGCTTAGCCGGGCAGGGGGCCAATCGAATGGAGCAGTTCTTC
.	TRBV5-1	TRBJ1-2	.	CASSLAFRVNGNYGYTF	TGCGCCAGCAGCTTGGCGTTTCGGGTGAATGGGAACTATGGCTACACCTTC
.	TRBV27	TRBJ2-5	TRBD2	CASSLTSGGPQETQYF	TGTGCCAGCAGTTTGACTAGCGGGGGGCCTCAAGAGACCCAGTACTTC
.	TRBV2	TRBJ1-1	.	CASSDSAGKNEAFF	TGTGCCAGCAGTGACTCGGCAGGCAAAAATGAAGCTTTCTTT
.	TRBV10-3	TRBJ2-3	.	CAISELGRLRTDTQYF	TGTGCCATCAGTGAGTTAGGGAGGCTCCGCACAGATACGCAGTATTTT
once	TRBV6-1	TRBJ1-5	TRBD1	CASSDHLRGRNQPQHF	TGTGCCAGCAGTGACCACCTCAGGGGGCGAAATCAGCCCCAGCATTTT
few	TRBV11-2	TRBJ1-2	.	CASSSGAFTGIRSYGYTF	TGTGCCAGCAGCTCTGGCGCCTTTACAGGGATCCGTAGCTATGGCTACACCTTC
.	TRBV7-6	TRBJ2-5	TRBD2	CASSSTSGGIEYTQETQYF	TGTGCCAGCAGCTCCACTAGCGGGGGGATAGAATATACTCAAGAGACCCAGTACTTC
.	TRBV5-1	TRBJ2-2	TRBD1	CASSWGQDTDTGELFF	TGCGCCAGCAGCTGGGGACAGGATACGGACACCGGGGAGCTGTTTTTT
.	TRBV7-6	TRBJ1-1	.	CASSSGTTNTEAFF	TGTGCCAGCAGTTCCGGGACAACGAACACTGAAGCTTTCTTT
.	TRBV6-6	TRBJ1-4	TRBD1	CASSYRQGSEKLFF	TGTGCCAGCAGTTATCGACAGGGTTCTGAAAAACTGTTTTTT
.	TRBV29-1	TRBJ2-2	.	CSVGEAETSDTGELFF	TGCAGCGTTGGGGAGGCGGAGACTAGTGACACCGGGGAGCTGTTTTTT
.	TRBV7-9	TRBJ1-1	TRBD1	CASSLPGQGGLNTEAFF	TGTGCCAGCAGCTTACCGGGACAGGGGGGCTTGAACACTGAAGCTTTCTTT
.	TRBV28	TRBJ1-5	.	CASNLRSYFYQPQHF	TGTGCCAGCAATCTCCGATCATACTTCTATCAGCCCCAGCATTTT
.	TRBV11-3	TRBJ1-1	.	CASSLQGSAEAFF	TGTGCCAGCAGCTTACAGGGATCGGCTGAAGCTTTCTTT
.	TRBV2	TRBJ1-1	TRBD1	CASSARQGQPNTEAFF	TGTGCCAGCAGTGCGAGACAGGGACAACCCAACACTGAAGCTTTCTTT
.	TRBV5-1	TRBJ2-3	TRBD2	CASSSGGDQTHPPDTQYF	TGCGCCAGCAGCTCCGGGGGGGACCAAACCCACCCGCCAGATACGCAGTATTTT
.	TRBV27	TRBJ2-5	TRBD2	CASSPGGETQYF	TGTGCCAGCAGTCCGGGGGGGGAGACCCAGTACTTC
.	TRBV6-6	TRBJ1-1	.	CASSYATGTEAFF	TGTGCCAGCAGTTACGCTACAGGGACTGAAGCTTTCTTT
.	TRBV29-1	TRBJ1-1	.	CSVGGVRLGVTEAFF	TGCAGCGTTGGGGGGGTCCGGCTGGGGGTAACTGAAGCTTTCTTT
few	TRBV11-2	TRBJ2-5	TRBD2	CASSLLLAGWSETQYF	TGTGCCAGCAGCTTGTTGCTAGCGGGATGGTCGGAGACCCAGTACTTC
.	TRBV28	TRBJ1-6	.	CASSLLREVYNSPLHF	TGTGCCAGCAGTTTGTTACGAGAGGTTTATAATTCACCCCTCCACTTT
.	TRBV5-6	TRBJ1-4	.	CASSLRRDAGGKKLFF	TGTGCCAGCAGCTTGAGACGTGATGCCGGGGGGAAAAAACTGTTTTTT
.	TRBV5-1	TRBJ1-1	.	CASREGFTEAFF	TGCGCCAGCAGGGAGGGGTTCACTGAAGCTTTCTTT
.	TRBV11-2	TRBJ2-3	TRBD1	CASSIWTGEVISADTQYF	TGTGCCAGCAGCATATGGACAGGGGAAGTTATTAGCGCAGATACGCAGTATTTT
few	TRBV9	TRBJ2-3	TRBD2	CASSVGSGEADTQYF	TGTGCCAGCAGCGTAGGCAGCGGGGAGGCCGATACGCAGTATTTT
.	TRBV12-5	TRBJ1-1	TRBD1	CASGVGATGAFLGDDTEAFF	TGTGCTAGTGGAGTGGGGGCGACAGGGGCCTTTCTGGGGGATGACACTGAAGCTTTCTTT
.	TRBV9	TRBJ2-2	TRBD1	CASSDRGPHGELFF	TGTGCCAGCAGCGACAGGGGGCCCCACGGGGAGCTGTTTTTT
once	TRBV4-1	TRBJ1-2	TRBD1	CASSQPKQGRDYGYTF	TGCGCCAGCAGCCAACCAAAACAGGGGCGCGACTATGGCTACACCTTC
.	TRBV25-1	TRBJ1-2	TRBD1	CASSEYEGTGVGYTF	TGTGCCAGCAGTGAATACGAAGGGACAGGGGTTGGCTACACCTTC
few	TRBV27	TRBJ1-1	TRBD1	CASSFVGQAIKDTEAFF	TGTGCCAGCAGTTTTGTGGGACAGGCGATTAAGGACACTGAAGCTTTCTTT
.	TRBV27	TRBJ2-7	TRBD1	CASSPHGTGGNEQYF	TGTGCCAGCAGTCCCCACGGGACAGGGGGGAACGAGCAGTACTTC
few	TRBV18	TRBJ1-2	.	CASSPPDAGLRYGYTF	TGTGCCAGCTCACCACCGGACGCGGGGCTGAGGTATGGCTACACCTTC
.	TRBV6-5	TRBJ2-7	.	CATRGTFTYEQYF	TGTGCCACCCGAGGGACTTTCACCTACGAGCAGTACTTC